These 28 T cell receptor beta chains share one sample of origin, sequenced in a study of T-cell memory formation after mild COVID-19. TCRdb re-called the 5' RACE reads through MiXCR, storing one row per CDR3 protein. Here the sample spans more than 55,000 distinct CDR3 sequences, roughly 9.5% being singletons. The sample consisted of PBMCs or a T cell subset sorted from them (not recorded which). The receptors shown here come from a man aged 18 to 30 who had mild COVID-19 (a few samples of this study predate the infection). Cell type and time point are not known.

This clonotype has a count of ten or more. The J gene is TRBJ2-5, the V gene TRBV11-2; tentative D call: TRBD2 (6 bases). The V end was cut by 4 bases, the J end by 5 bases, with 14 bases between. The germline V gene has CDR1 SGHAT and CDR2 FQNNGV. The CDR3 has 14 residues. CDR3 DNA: TGTGCCAGCAGCTCGGGGCATGGGGGGGAGACCCAGTACTTC. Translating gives CASSSGHGGETQYF.

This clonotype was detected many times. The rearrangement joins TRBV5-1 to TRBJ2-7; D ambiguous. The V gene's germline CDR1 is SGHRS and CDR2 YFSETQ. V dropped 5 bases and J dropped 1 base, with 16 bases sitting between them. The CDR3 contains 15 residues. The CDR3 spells CASRPGEGKSYEQYV. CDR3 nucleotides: TGCGCCAGCAGACCGGGTGAAGGAAAGTCCTACGAGCAGTACGTC.

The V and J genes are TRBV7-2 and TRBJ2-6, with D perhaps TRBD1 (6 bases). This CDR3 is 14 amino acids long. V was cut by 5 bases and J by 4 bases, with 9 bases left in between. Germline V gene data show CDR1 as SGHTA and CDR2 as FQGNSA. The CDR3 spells CASSPGQGANVLTF. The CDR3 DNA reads TGTGCCAGCAGCCCTGGACAGGGGGCCAACGTCCTGACTTTC.

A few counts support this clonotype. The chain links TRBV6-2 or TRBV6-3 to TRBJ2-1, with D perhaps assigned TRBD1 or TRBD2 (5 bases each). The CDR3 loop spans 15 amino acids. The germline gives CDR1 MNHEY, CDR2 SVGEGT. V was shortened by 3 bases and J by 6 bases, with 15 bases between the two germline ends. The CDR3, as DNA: TGTGCCAGCAGTTATTACGGGGCCCAGAGCAATGAGCAGTTCTTC. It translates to CASSYYGAQSNEQFF.

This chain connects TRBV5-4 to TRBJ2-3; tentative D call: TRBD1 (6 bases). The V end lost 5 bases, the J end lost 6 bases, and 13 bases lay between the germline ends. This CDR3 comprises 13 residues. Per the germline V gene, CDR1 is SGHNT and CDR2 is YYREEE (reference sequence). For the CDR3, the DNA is TGTGCCAGCAGTATTACAGGGACGGATACGCAGTATTTT. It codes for CASSITGTDTQYF.

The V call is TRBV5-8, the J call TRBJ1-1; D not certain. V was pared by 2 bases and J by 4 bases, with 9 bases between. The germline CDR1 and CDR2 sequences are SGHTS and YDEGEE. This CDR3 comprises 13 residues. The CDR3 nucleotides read TGTGCCAGCAGCTTTTGGGGAGGCACTGAAGCTTTCTTT. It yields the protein CASSFWGGTEAFF.

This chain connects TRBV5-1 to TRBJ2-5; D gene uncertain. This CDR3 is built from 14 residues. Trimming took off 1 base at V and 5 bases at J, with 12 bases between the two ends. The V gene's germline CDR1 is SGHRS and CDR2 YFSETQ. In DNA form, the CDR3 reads TGCGCCAGCAGCTTGTCTACCGTCGGCGAGACCCAGTACTTC. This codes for CASSLSTVGETQYF.

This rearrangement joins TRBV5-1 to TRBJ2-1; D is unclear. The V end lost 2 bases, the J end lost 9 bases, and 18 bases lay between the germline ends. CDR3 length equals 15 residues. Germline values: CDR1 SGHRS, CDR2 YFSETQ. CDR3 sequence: CASSLRLMDNSEQFF. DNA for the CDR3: TGCGCCAGCAGCTTAAGGCTGATGGATAACAGTGAGCAGTTCTTC.

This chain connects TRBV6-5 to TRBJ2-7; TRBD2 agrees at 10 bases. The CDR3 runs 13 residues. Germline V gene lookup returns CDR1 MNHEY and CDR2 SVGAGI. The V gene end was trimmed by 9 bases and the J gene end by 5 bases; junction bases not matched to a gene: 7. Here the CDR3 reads CARSGTSEDEQYV. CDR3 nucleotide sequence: TGTGCCAGGTCCGGGACTAGCGAAGACGAGCAGTACGTC.

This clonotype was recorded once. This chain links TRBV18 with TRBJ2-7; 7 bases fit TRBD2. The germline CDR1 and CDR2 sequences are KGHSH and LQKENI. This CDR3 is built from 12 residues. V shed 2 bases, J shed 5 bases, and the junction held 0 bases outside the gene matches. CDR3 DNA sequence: TGTGCCAGCTCACCAGGGGGGGACGAGCAGTACGTC. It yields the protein CASSPGGDEQYV.

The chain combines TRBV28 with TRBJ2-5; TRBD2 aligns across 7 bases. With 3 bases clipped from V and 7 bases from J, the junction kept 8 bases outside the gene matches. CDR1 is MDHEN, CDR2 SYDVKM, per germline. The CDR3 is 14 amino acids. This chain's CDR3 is CASSFFGGSVTQYF. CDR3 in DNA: TGTGCCAGCAGTTTTTTCGGGGGGTCGGTGACCCAGTACTTC.

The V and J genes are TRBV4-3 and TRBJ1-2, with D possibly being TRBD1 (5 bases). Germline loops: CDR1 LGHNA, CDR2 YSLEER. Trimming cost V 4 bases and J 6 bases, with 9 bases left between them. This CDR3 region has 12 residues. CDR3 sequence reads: CASSLSGNGYTF. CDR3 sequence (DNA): TGCGCCAGCAGCCTTTCAGGGAATGGCTACACCTTC.

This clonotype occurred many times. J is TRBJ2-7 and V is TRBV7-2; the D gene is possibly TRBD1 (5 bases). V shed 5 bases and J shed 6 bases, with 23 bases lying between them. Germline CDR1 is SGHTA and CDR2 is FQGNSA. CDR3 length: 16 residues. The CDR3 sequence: CASSTDSTSRFFEQYF. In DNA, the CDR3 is TGTGCCAGCAGCACCGACAGCACTTCGAGGTTTTTCGAGCAGTACTTC.

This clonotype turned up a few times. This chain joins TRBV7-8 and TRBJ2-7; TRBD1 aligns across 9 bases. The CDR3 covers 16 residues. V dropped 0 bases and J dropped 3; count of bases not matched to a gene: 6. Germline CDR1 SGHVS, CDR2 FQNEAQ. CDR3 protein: CASSLALETGGYEQYF. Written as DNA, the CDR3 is TGTGCCAGCAGCTTAGCGCTGGAGACAGGGGGCTACGAGCAGTACTTC. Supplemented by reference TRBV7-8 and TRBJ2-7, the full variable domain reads GAGVSQSPRYKVAKRGQDVALRCDPISGHVSLFWYQQALGQGPEFLTYFQNEAQLDKSGLPSDRFFAERPEGSVSTLKIQRTQQEDSAVYLCASSLALETGGYEQYFGPGTRLTVT.

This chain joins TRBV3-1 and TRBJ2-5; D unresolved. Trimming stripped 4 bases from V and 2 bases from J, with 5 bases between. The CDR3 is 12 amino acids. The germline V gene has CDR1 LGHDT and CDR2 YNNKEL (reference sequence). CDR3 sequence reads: CASSPQQETQYF. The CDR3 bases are TGTGCCAGCAGCCCGCAACAAGAGACCCAGTACTTC.

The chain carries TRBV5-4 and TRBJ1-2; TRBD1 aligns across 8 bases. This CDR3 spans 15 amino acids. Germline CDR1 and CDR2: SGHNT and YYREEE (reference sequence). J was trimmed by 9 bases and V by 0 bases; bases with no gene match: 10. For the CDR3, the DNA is TGTGCCAGCAGCTTGGCTTGGACAGGGTATTTGAGCTACACCTTC. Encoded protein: CASSLAWTGYLSYTF.

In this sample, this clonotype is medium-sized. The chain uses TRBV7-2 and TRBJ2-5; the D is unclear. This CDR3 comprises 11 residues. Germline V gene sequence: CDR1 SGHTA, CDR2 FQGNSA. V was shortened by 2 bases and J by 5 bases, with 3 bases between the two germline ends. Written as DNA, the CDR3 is TGTGCCAGCAGCTTAACGGAGACCCAGTACTTC. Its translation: CASSLTETQYF.

The CDR3 DNA reads TGTGCCAGCATCAAAGGCAGGGTTGGTAATTCACCCCTCCACTTT. Translation: CASIKGRVGNSPLHF. This chain connects TRBV7-2 to TRBJ1-6, with D perhaps TRBD1 (5 bases). V was shortened by 7 bases and J by 6 bases, with 16 bases between the two germline ends. The CDR3 runs 15 residues. The germline gives CDR1 SGHTA, CDR2 FQGNSA.

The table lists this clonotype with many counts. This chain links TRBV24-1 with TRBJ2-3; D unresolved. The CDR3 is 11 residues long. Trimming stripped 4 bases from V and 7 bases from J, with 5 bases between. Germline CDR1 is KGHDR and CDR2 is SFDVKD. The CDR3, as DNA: TGTGCCACCAGTGAATCAAATACGCAGTATTTT. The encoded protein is CATSESNTQYF.

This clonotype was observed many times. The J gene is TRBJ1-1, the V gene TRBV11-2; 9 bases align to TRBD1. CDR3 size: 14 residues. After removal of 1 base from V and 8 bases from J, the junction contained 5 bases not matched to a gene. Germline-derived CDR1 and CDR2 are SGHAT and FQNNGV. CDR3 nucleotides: TGTGCCAGCAGCTTAGCGGGAGGACAGGGGGAAGCTTTCTTT. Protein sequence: CASSLAGGQGEAFF.

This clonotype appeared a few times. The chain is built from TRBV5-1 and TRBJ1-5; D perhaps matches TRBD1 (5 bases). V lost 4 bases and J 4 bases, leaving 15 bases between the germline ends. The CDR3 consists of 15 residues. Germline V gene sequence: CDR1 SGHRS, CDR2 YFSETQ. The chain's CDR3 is CASSDSPGSNQPQHF. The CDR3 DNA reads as TGCGCCAGCAGCGACAGTCCGGGTTCTAATCAGCCCCAGCATTTT.

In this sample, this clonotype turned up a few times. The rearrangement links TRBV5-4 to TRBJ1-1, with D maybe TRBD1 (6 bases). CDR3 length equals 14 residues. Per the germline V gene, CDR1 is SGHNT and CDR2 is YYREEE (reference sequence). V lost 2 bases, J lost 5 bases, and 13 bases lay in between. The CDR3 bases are TGTGCCAGCAGCTTCGGGGGGGCAGAAACTGAAGCTTTCTTT. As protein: CASSFGGAETEAFF. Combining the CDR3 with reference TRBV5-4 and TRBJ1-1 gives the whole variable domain ETGVTQSPTHLIKTRGQQVTLRCSSQSGHNTVSWYQQALGQGPQFIFQYYREEENGRGNFPPRFSGLQFPNYSSELNVNALELDDSALYLCASSFGGAETEAFFGQGTRLTVV.

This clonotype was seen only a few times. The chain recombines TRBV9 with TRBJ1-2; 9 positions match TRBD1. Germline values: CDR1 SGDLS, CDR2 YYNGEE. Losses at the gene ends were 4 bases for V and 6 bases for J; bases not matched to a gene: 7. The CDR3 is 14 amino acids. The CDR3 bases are TGTGCCAGCAGCCTGGGACAGGGCGGGGATGGCTACACCTTC. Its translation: CASSLGQGGDGYTF. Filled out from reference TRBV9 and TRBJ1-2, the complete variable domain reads DSGVTQTPKHLITATGQRVTLRCSPRSGDLSVYWYQQSLDQGLQFLIQYYNGEERAKGNILERFSAQQFPDLHSELNLSSLELGDSALYFCASSLGQGGDGYTFGSGTRLTVV.

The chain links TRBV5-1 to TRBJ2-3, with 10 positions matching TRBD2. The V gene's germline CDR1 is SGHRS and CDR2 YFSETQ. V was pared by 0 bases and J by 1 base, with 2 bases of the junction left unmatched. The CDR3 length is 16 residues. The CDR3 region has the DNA TGCGCCAGCAGCTTGGCTACTAGCGGGGGCACAGATACGCAGTATTTT. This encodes CASSLATSGGTDTQYF.

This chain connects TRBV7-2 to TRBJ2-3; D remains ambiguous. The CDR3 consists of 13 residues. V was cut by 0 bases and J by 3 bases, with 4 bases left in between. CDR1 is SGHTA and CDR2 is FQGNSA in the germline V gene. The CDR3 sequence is CASSLARTDTQYF. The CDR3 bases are TGTGCCAGCAGCTTAGCTCGTACAGATACGCAGTATTTT.

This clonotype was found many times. CDR3 amino acids: CASSRSDRAFF. In DNA form, the CDR3 reads TGTGCCAGCAGCCGATCGGACCGAGCTTTCTTT. The chain combines TRBV12-3 or TRBV12-4 with TRBJ1-1; D is ambiguous. The V gene lost 6 bases and the J gene lost 10 bases, with 12 bases spanning the gap. The CDR3 contains 11 residues.

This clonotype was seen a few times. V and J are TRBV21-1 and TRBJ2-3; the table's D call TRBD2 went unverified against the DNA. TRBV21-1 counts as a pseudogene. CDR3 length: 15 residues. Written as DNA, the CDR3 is TGTGCCAGCAGCAAAGCGCTAGCGGGGGCAGATACGCAGTATTTT. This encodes CASSKALAGADTQYF.

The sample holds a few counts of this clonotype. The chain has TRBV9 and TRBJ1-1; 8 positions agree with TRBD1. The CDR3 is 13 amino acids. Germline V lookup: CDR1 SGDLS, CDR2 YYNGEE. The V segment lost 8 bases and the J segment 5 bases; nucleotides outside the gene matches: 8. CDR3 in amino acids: CASSGGVGTEAFF. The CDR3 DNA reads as TGTGCCAGTTCAGGGGGCGTAGGGACTGAAGCTTTCTTT.